Sequencing of this T cell receptor beta chain was carried out in a study of spatial heterogeneity in lung cancer. Specified time point: sample taken at primary tumor resection. Trimming shortened V by 5 bases and J by 0 bases, and 10 bases separated the two germline ends. This CDR3 has 14 amino acids. Germline values: CDR1 SEHNR, CDR2 FQNEAQ (reference sequence). Regarding the study as a whole: The study found that expanded intratumoral alpha and beta TCR counts tracked tumor mutation counts.

Turning to this clonotype: Its antigen remains unknown. This may arise from a read error, as a much more abundant clone is one base away.

Every TCR cDNA molecule bore its own unique molecular identifier. TCRdb itself ran the 5' RACE reads through MiXCR, one entry per CDR3 protein. The data hold 18,000 or so distinct CDR3 sequences, with 5.5% to 8.5% observed a single time. The receptor's source is a female donor with early-stage non-small cell lung cancer. Sequencing was performed on lung tumor tissue, taken at surgery. The chain is built from TRBV7-9 and TRBJ2-5; maybe TRBD2 (6 bases). CDR3 in DNA: TGTGCCAGCAGCCCAAGGGACTACCAAGAGACCCAGTACTTC. Translating gives CASSPRDYQETQYF.